These 12 T cell receptor beta chains originate from one sample sequenced in a study of human T cells and chemical hapten exposure. A single record per CDR3 protein comes from TCRdb applying MiXCR to the RACE reads. Among about 42,000 distinct CDR3 sequences listed, approximately 9% were seen once. The time point here: patch test 2, 6 weeks after DPC sensitization. Treatment described: therapeutic diphenylcyclopropenone sensitization with weekly scalp DPC. The sample in question was whole blood, obtained in connection with sensitization to the hapten diphenylcyclopropenone (DPC). The source is a woman between 40 and 50 years old with alopecia areata. Some clones in this sample may be carry-over from other donors' samples.

This clonotype was found a few times. The chain recombines TRBV5-1 with TRBJ1-5; D not resolved. The CDR3 runs 17 residues. V lost 0 bases to trimming and J lost 1 base, with 14 bases between them. Germline CDR1 is SGHRS and CDR2 is YFSETQ. The CDR3, as DNA: TGCGCCAGCAGCTTGGTTCCGGGATCGGGAAGCAATCAGCCCCAGCATTTT. Its translation: CASSLVPGSGSNQPQHF.

On this clonotype: This may be a read error: a much more frequent sequence differs by one nucleotide. The rearrangement links TRBV5-1 to TRBJ2-1, with unresolved D. The CDR3 length is 11 residues. Per the germline V gene, CDR1 is SGHRS and CDR2 is YFSETQ. CDR3 nucleotides: TGCGCCAGGAGCTGGGCGAATGAGCAGTTCTTC. This gives the protein CARSWANEQFF.

This clonotype was detected many times. The chain is built from TRBV5-1 and TRBJ2-4, with D maybe TRBD1 (6 bases). Germline-derived CDR1 and CDR2 are SGHRS and YFSETQ. This CDR3 spans 14 amino acids. Between the trimmed V and J ends, which lost 2 bases and 7 bases, there was a span of 13 bases. CDR3 residues: CASSFKGEMNIQYF. The CDR3, as DNA: TGCGCCAGCAGCTTTAAGGGGGAGATGAACATTCAGTACTTC.

This clonotype has a count of ten or more. The chain carries TRBV6-6 and TRBJ1-1; 8 positions match TRBD1. From germline, CDR1 is MNHNY and CDR2 SVGAGI (reference sequence). The V and J ends lost 5 bases and 6 bases, in that order; junction bases with no gene match: 5. CDR3 length: 13 residues. CDR3 protein: CASSKTGVPEAFF. The CDR3 DNA is TGTGCCAGCAGTAAGACAGGGGTCCCTGAAGCTTTCTTT.

The table lists this clonotype with many counts. The chain employs TRBV7-2 and TRBJ2-3; 12 nucleotides line up with TRBD2. The CDR3 contains 15 residues. Germline-derived CDR1 and CDR2 are SGHTA and FQGNSA. J lost 10 bases, V lost 4 bases, and 9 bases had no gene match. For the CDR3, the DNA is TGTGCCAGCAGCTCGCCTAGCGGGGGGGCCTCTTCGCAGTATTTT. As protein: CASSSPSGGASSQYF.

This clonotype was counted many times. The DNA of the CDR3 is TGTGCCAGCAATCAAGCCTACGAGCAGTACTTC. Translation gives CASNQAYEQYF. J is TRBJ2-7 and V is TRBV28; D uncertain. CDR1 is MDHEN and CDR2 is SYDVKM in the germline V gene. CDR3 length: 11 residues. V was trimmed by 7 bases and J by 2 bases, leaving 6 bases between them.

This clonotype was seen repeatedly, ten times or more. The rearrangement links TRBV7-9 to TRBJ1-1; D ambiguous. The CDR3 totals 11 residues. The ends were cut back, 6 bases at V and 1 base at J, with 3 bases in the middle. Germline V gene sequence: CDR1 SEHNR, CDR2 FQNEAQ (reference sequence). CDR3 sequence (DNA): TGTGCCAGCAGAACGAACACTGAAGCTTTCTTT. It specifies CASRTNTEAFF.

This clonotype occurred many times. CDR3: CSVGRSNTEAFF. The CDR3 region has the DNA TGCAGCGTTGGACGGTCGAACACTGAAGCTTTCTTT. The rearrangement joins TRBV29-1 to TRBJ1-1; D gene ambiguous. Deletions cut 4 bases from V and 1 base from J, with 7 bases between. This CDR3 has 12 amino acids. Germline V gene sequence: CDR1 SQVTM, CDR2 ANQGSEA.

This clonotype turned up a few times. This rearrangement joins TRBV7-9 to TRBJ1-2; D uncertain. The CDR3 runs to 16 residues. With 2 bases removed from V and 0 bases from J, the gap between germline ends came to 13 bases. The germline CDR1 and CDR2 sequences are SEHNR and FQNEAQ (reference sequence). The CDR3 protein is CASSLRMAVPNYGYTF. CDR3 DNA: TGTGCCAGCAGCTTAAGGATGGCGGTTCCTAACTATGGCTACACCTTC. Full variable domain (remainder filled in from reference TRBV7-9 and TRBJ1-2): DTGVSQNPRHKITKRGQNVTFRCDPISEHNRLYWYRQTLGQGPEFLTYFQNEAQLEKSRLLSDRFSAERPKGSFSTLEIQRTEQGDSAMYLCASSLRMAVPNYGYTFGSGTRLTVV.

This clonotype was seen ten or more times. The chain recombines TRBV12-3 or TRBV12-4 with TRBJ1-2; tentatively, D is TRBD1 (5 bases). The CDR3 covers 15 residues. V gave up 7 bases and J gave up 6 bases, with 21 bases separating them. CDR3 region: CASTLDVWGFDGYTF. The CDR3 DNA sequence: TGTGCCAGCACCCTCGACGTGTGGGGCTTCGATGGCTACACCTTC.

This clonotype was recorded once. The chain employs TRBV29-1 and TRBJ2-7, with D possibly being TRBD2 (7 bases). Germline CDR1 and CDR2: SQVTM and ANQGSEA. The CDR3 runs to 13 residues. The V and J ends lost 5 bases and 3 bases respectively, with 14 bases between them. The CDR3 is CSVRGGGNYEQYF. CDR3 nucleotide sequence: TGCAGCGTTAGAGGCGGGGGCAACTACGAGCAGTACTTC.

This clonotype was seen repeatedly, ten times or more. This rearrangement joins TRBV12-3 or TRBV12-4 to TRBJ2-3; no clear D gene. The V end lost 3 bases, the J end lost 3 bases, and 10 bases lay between the germline ends. This CDR3 contains 14 residues. The CDR3 here is CASSFNAVTDTQYF. The CDR3 coding sequence is TGTGCCAGCAGTTTCAACGCAGTTACAGATACGCAGTATTTT.